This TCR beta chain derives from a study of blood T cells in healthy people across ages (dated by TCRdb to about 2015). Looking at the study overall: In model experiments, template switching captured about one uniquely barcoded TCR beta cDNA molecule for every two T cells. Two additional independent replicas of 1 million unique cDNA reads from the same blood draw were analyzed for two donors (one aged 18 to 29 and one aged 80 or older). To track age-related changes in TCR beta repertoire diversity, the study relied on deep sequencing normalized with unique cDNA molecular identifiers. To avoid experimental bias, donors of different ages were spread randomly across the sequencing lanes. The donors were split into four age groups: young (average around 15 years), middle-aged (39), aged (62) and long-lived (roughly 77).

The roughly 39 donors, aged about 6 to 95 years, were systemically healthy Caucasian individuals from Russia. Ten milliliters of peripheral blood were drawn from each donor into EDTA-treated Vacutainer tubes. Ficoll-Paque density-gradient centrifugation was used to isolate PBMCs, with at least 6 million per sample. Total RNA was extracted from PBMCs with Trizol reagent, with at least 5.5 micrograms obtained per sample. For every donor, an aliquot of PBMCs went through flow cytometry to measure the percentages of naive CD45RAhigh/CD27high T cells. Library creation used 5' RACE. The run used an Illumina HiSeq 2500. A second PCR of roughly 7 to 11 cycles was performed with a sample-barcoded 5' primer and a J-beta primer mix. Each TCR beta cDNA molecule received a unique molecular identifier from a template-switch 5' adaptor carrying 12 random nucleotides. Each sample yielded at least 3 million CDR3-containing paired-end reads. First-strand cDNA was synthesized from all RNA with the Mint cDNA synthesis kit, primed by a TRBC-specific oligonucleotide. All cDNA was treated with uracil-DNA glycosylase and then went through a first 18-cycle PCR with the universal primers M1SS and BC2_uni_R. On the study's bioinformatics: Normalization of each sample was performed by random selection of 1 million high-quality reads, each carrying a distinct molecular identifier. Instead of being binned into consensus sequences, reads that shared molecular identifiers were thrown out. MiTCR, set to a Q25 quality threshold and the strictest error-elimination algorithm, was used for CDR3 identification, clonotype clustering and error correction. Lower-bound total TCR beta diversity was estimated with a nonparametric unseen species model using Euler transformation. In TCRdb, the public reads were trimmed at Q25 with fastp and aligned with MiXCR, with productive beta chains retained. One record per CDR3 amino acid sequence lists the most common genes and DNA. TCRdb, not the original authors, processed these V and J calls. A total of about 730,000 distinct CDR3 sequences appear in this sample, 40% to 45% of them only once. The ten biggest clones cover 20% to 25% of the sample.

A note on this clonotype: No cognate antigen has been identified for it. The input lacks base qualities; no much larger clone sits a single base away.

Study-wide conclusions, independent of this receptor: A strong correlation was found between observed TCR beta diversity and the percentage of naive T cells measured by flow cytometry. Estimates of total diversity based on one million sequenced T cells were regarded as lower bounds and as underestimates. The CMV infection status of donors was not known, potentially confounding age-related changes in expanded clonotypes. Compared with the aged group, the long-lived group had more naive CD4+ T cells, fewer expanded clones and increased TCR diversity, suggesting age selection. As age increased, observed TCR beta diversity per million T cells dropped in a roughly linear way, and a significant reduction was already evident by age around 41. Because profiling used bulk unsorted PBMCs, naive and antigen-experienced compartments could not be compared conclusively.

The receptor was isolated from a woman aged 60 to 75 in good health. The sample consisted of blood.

The DNA is as follows: TGTGCCAGCAGCGTGCTGGGCGGGAGGGCGGTATATGAGCAGTTCTTC. This translates into CASSVLGGRAVYEQFF. Recombination connected TRBV14 to TRBJ2-1, and TRBD2 aligns with 9 junction nucleotides. CDR1 and CDR2, per the germline V gene, are SGHDN and FVKESK. The germline V and J ends show losses of 5 bases and 8 bases respectively, and no gene match explains 13 bases of the junction. Measured from the cysteine to the phenylalanine, the CDR3 is 16 residues long. Left in the record is the CDR3 DNA by itself, 48 bases read in frame from the first base.